This passage covers 11 T cell receptor beta chains from one sample sequenced in a study of shared clonotypes between healthy human individuals. Assay used: immunoSEQ multiplex PCR; TCRdb lists only in-frame clones, some missing. The sample consists of about 340,000 clones, more than 60% of them appearing once. Input material: memory CD4+ T cells sorted from blood. Subset of the sample: CD45RA-negative fraction. Receptors were obtained from a man aged 25-45 years in good health.

The chain uses TRBV5-1 and TRBJ2-7; 11 bases align to TRBD2. Germline trimming cut 3 bases from V and 4 bases from J; bases unmatched to any gene: 6. The germline gives CDR1 SGHRS, CDR2 YFSETQ. The CDR3 sequence is 15 residues long. The CDR3, as DNA: TGCGCCAGCAGCTCGACTAGCGGGACTTATTACGAGCAGTACTTC. Its translation is CASSSTSGTYYEQYF.

The CDR3 protein is CASSASGRASYNEQFF. The CDR3 DNA follows: TGTGCCAGTAGTGCTAGCGGGAGGGCCTCCTACAATGAGCAGTTCTTC. J is TRBJ2-1 and V is TRBV19, with 12 bases fitting TRBD2. The V segment lost 5 bases and the J segment 0 bases; nucleotides outside the gene matches: 2. This CDR3 is 16 amino acids long. Germline V gene lookup returns CDR1 LNHDA and CDR2 SQIVND (reference sequence). Full variable domain (outside the CDR3, taken from reference TRBV19 and TRBJ2-1): DGGITQSPKYLFRKEGQNVTLSCEQNLNHDAMYWYRQDPGQGLRLIYYSQIVNDFQKGDIAEGYSVSREKKESFPLTVTSAQKNPTAFYLCASSASGRASYNEQFFGPGTRLTVL.

This clone was seen only a few times. The genes are TRBV2 and TRBJ1-1; D gene uncertain. Germline CDR1 is SNHLY and CDR2 is FYNNEI. This CDR3 is built from 14 residues. V was clipped by 7 bases and J by 0 bases, with 12 bases between them. This CDR3 is CASNHRGLNTEAFF. The CDR3 DNA is TGTGCCAGCAACCACAGAGGCTTGAACACTGAAGCTTTCTTT.

The V and J genes are TRBV5-1 and TRBJ2-7; either TRBD1 or TRBD2 may fit D (5 bases each). V was trimmed by 0 bases and J by 7 bases, leaving 11 bases between them. The CDR3 has 13 residues. Germline V gene data show CDR1 as SGHRS and CDR2 as YFSETQ. The CDR3 nucleotides are TGCGCCAGCAGCTTGGCGGGGACGGGGGAGCAGTACTTC. The encoded protein is CASSLAGTGEQYF.

A remark on this clone: Additional DNA sequences in this sample encode the identical CDR3. The gene calls are TRBV7-2 and TRBJ2-2, with 9 bases lining up with TRBD2. The CDR3 length is 17 residues. Germline V lookup: CDR1 SGHTA, CDR2 FQGNSA. Germline trimming cut 2 bases from V and 1 base from J; bases unmatched to any gene: 5. The CDR3 spells CASSLTGLAGNTGELFF. The CDR3 bases are TGTGCCAGCAGCTTAACGGGACTAGCAGGGAACACCGGGGAGCTGTTTTTT. The variable domain in full, with the rest retrieved from reference TRBV7-2 and TRBJ2-2, is GAGVSQSPSNKVTEKGKDVELRCDPISGHTALYWYRQSLGQGLEFLIYFQGNSAPDKSGLPSDRFSAERTGGSVSTLTIQRTQQEDSAVYLCASSLTGLAGNTGELFFGEGSRLTVL.

This clone was seen a few times. The chain employs TRBV2 and TRBJ1-5, with D unresolved. The CDR3 loop spans 14 amino acids. Trimming cost V 6 bases and J 2 bases, with 11 bases left between them. Germline loops: CDR1 SNHLY, CDR2 FYNNEI. CDR3 bases: TGTGCCAGCAGCCAGGAAGGAGGCAATCAGCCCCAGCATTTT. Its translation is CASSQEGGNQPQHF.

The chain uses TRBV9 and TRBJ2-7; TRBD1 agrees at 12 bases. Germline V gives CDR1 SGDLS, CDR2 YYNGEE. Unmatched junction bases numbered 7, after V lost 3 bases and J lost 3 bases. This CDR3 comprises 16 residues. The CDR3 reads CASSATGTGGFYEQYF. The CDR3 coding sequence is TGTGCCAGCAGCGCAACCGGGACAGGGGGCTTCTACGAGCAGTACTTC.

V is TRBV5-1 and J is TRBJ2-5, with TRBD1 as a possible D gene (6 bases). Germline CDR1 reads SGHRS; CDR2 reads YFSETQ. CDR3 length equals 15 residues. V shed 4 bases and J shed 5 bases, with 18 bases lying between them. The CDR3 here is CASSRQGGFEETQYF. The CDR3 DNA is TGCGCCAGCAGCAGACAAGGGGGTTTTGAGGAGACCCAGTACTTC.

J is TRBJ2-5 and V is TRBV19, with 7 bases that match TRBD2. The CDR3 has 14 residues. V trimming: 1 base; J trimming: 4 bases; junction bases outside the gene matches: 3. The V gene's germline CDR1 is LNHDA and CDR2 SQIVND (reference sequence). This CDR3 reads CASSIAQRGETQYF. The CDR3 region has the DNA TGTGCCAGTAGTATAGCCCAGCGGGGAGAGACCCAGTACTTC.

The rearrangement joins TRBV7-9 to TRBJ1-2; 9 bases map to TRBD1. Germline V gene lookup returns CDR1 SEHNR and CDR2 FQNEAQ (reference sequence). The trim removed 3 bases at V and 8 bases at J, leaving 7 bases unmatched. The CDR3 totals 14 residues. CDR3 residues: CASSLRTGDYGYTF. CDR3 DNA sequence: TGTGCCAGCAGCTTGAGGACAGGGGATTACGGCTACACCTTC.

In the case of this clone: Within the sample, other DNA sequences also encode this same CDR3. V and J are TRBV5-5 and TRBJ2-5; D is tentatively TRBD1 or TRBD2 (5 bases each). The CDR3 loop spans 15 amino acids. V was shortened by 0 bases and J by 2 bases, with 11 bases between the two germline ends. In germline, CDR1 is SGHKS, CDR2 YYEKEE (reference sequence). CDR3 nucleotide sequence: TGTGCCAGCAGCTTGGGGGGGAGAAGACAAGAGACCCAGTACTTC. Its translation is CASSLGGRRQETQYF.